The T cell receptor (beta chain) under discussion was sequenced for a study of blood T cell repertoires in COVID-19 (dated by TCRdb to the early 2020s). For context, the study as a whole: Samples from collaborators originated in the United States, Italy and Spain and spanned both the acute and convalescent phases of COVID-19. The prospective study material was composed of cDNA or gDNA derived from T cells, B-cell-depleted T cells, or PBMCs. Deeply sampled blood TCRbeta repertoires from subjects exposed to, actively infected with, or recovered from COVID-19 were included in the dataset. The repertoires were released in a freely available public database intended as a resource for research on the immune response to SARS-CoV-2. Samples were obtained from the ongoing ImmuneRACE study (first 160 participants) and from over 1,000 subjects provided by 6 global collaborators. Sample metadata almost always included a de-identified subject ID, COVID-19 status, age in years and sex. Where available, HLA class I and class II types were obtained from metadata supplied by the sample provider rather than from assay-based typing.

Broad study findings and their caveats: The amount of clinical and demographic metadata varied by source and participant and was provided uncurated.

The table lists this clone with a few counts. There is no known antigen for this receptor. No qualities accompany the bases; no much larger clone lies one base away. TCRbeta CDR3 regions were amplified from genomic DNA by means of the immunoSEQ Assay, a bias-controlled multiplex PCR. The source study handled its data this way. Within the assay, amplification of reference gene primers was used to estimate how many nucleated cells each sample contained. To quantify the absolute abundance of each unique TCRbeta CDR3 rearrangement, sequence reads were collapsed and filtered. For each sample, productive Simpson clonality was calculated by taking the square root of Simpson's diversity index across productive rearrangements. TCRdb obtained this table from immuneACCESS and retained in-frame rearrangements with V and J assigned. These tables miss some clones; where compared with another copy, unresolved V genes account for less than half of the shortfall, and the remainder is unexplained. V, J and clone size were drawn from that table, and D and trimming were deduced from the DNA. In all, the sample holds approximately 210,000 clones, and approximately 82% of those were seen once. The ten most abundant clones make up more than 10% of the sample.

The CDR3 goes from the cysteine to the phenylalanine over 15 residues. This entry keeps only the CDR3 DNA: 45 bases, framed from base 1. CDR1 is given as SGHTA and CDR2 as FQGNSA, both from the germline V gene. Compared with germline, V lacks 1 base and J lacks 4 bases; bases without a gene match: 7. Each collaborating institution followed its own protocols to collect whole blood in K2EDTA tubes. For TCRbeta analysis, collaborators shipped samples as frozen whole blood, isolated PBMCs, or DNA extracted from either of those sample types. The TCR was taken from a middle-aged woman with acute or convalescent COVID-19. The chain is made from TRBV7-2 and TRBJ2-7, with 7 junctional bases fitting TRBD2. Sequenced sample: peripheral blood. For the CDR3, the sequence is CASSLEWEGGYEQYF. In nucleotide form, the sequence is TGTGCCAGCAGCTTAGAATGGGAGGGCGGATACGAGCAGTACTTC.